The 10 T cell receptor beta chains given below trace back to one sample, sequenced in a study of neoadjuvant anti-PD-1 for oral cavity cancer. Clones were read by immunoSEQ multiplex PCR, and TCRdb kept only the in-frame ones, dropping some. The sample includes over 80,000 clones, less than 85% of them seen just once. The sequencing used PBMCs, collected before nivolumab (anti-PD-1) treatment. All receptors come from a person aged 40 to 85 with oral cavity squamous cell carcinoma.

The gene calls are TRBV10-1 and TRBJ1-1; D gene ambiguous. Looked up from germline, CDR1 is WNHNN and CDR2 is SYGVQD (reference sequence). Trimming took off 7 bases at V and 1 base at J, with 10 bases between the two ends. This CDR3 region has 13 residues. CDR3 in DNA: TGCGCCAGCAAATTGGCCGAGAACACTGAAGCTTTCTTT. This translates into CASKLAENTEAFF.

The genes are TRBV6-1 and TRBJ2-1; possible D gene TRBD2, 6 bases. Germline CDR1 reads MNHNS; CDR2 reads SASEGT. Trimming removed 8 bases at V and 15 bases at J, with 17 bases between. This CDR3 has 11 residues. The CDR3 spells CASRGTLVGFF. The DNA for the CDR3 is TGTGCCAGCCGGGGGACTCTGGTAGGGTTCTTC.

The rearrangement links TRBV7-6 to TRBJ2-7; a possible D gene is TRBD2 (6 bases). Trimming removed 4 bases from V and 0 bases from J, with 10 bases in between. The CDR3 covers 14 residues. CDR1 is SGHVS and CDR2 is FNYEAQ in the germline V gene. CDR3 loop: CASSSGSRSYEQYF. For the CDR3, the DNA is TGTGCCAGCAGCTCCGGGAGCCGCTCCTACGAGCAGTACTTC.

A word on this clone: An end of the junction does not agree with germline; a read error may underlie this. The chain has TRBV7-7 and TRBJ2-3, with 8 positions matching TRBD2. Germline V lookup: CDR1 SSHAT, CDR2 FNYEAQ (reference sequence). This CDR3 is built from 15 residues. As DNA, the CDR3 is TGTGCTAGCAGCCCGAGCGGGAGTATTACAGATACGCAGTATTTT. Translation gives CASSPSGSITDTQYF.

V usage is TRBV7-9 and J usage is TRBJ2-1; D might be TRBD2 (5 bases). In germline, CDR1 is SEHNR, CDR2 FQNEAQ (reference sequence). The CDR3 consists of 14 residues. V dropped 1 base and J dropped 9 bases, with 13 bases sitting between them. Here the CDR3 reads CASSLESGSIEQFF. CDR3 bases: TGTGCCAGCAGCTTAGAGTCGGGGAGTATTGAGCAGTTCTTC.

The gene calls are TRBV29-1 and TRBJ2-6; 7 nucleotides line up with TRBD1. V trimming: 6 bases; J trimming: 0 bases; junction bases outside the gene matches: 8. The CDR3 is 16 residues long. From germline, CDR1 is SQVTM and CDR2 ANQGSEA. The CDR3 protein is CSVITGVVSGANVLTF. The CDR3 region has the DNA TGCAGCGTCATCACAGGGGTCGTCTCTGGGGCCAACGTCCTGACTTTC.

The V call is TRBV10-1, the J call TRBJ1-5, with TRBD1 as a possible D gene (6 bases). CDR1 is WNHNN and CDR2 is SYGVQD in the germline V gene (reference sequence). This CDR3 has 13 amino acids. The V gene lost 4 bases and the J gene lost 6 bases, with 10 bases spanning the gap. The CDR3 spells CASSAFRGQPQHF. DNA for the CDR3: TGCGCCAGCAGTGCGTTCAGGGGTCAGCCCCAGCATTTT.

J is TRBJ1-1 and V is TRBV2; 8 bases are a match to TRBD1. Per the germline V gene, CDR1 is SNHLY and CDR2 is FYNNEI. With 4 bases clipped from V and 3 bases from J, the junction kept 10 bases outside the gene matches. The CDR3 is made up of 16 amino acids. Written as DNA, the CDR3 is TGTGCCAGCAGTGGGCAAGACAGGGGTCAGGACACTGAAGCTTTCTTT. The encoded protein is CASSGQDRGQDTEAFF.

The V gene is TRBV29-1, the J gene TRBJ1-5; unclear D gene. Trimming took off 6 bases at V and 3 bases at J, with 12 bases between the two ends. The CDR3 loop spans 13 amino acids. Per the germline V gene, CDR1 is SQVTM and CDR2 is ANQGSEA. CDR3 amino acids: CSVEEATNQPQHF. CDR3 DNA: TGCAGCGTCGAGGAGGCTACCAATCAGCCCCAGCATTTT.

There are a few counts of this clone. The rearrangement joins TRBV5-1 to TRBJ1-3; D ambiguous. Per germline, CDR1 SGHRS and CDR2 YFSETQ. CDR3 size: 14 residues. The V gene lost 4 bases and the J gene lost 2 bases, with 10 bases spanning the gap. This chain's CDR3 is CASSPGGTGNTIYF. Here the CDR3 DNA reads TGCGCCAGCAGCCCGGGAGGGACTGGAAACACCATATATTTT.